This TCR beta chain appears in the sequencing data of a study of T cell repertoires in aging, cancer and after chemotherapy. The study, taken as a whole, reports: Age-matched healthy donors had significantly more diverse, less clonal blood TCR repertoires than untreated cancer patients.

TRB rearrangements spanning V, D and J were amplified using mixed TRB-A/B primers. One entry per CDR3 protein results from TCRdb running MiXCR on the multiplex PCR reads. Among approximately 5,600 distinct CDR3 sequences listed, under 30% were seen once. Amplification of TCR beta used genomic DNA extracted from peripheral blood. By sample fraction, this clonotype is medium-sized. Its antigen is still unknown. Trimming cost V 2 bases and J 3 bases; bases outside gene matches: 18. This CDR3 region has 19 residues. Per germline, CDR1 SGHTA and CDR2 FQGNSA. The rearrangement links TRBV7-2 to TRBJ1-2; 7 bases line up with TRBD1. This TCR was sampled from a human donor in good health. Sequencing used blood. CDR3 sequence: CASSLPNETGISMDYGYTF. CDR3 in DNA: TGTGCCAGCAGCTTACCCAATGAGACAGGGATTTCGATGGACTATGGCTACACCTTC.